This T cell receptor beta chain was profiled in a study of T cell responses to AZD1222 COVID-19 vaccine. Findings and caveats of the study: Close to half of spike-specific TCRs reportedly recognize unmutated variant regions.

Notes on this clone: The antigen remains unidentified.

Sequenced by immunoSEQ multiplex PCR; TCRdb stores in-frame clones only, minus some. The data contain 95,000 to 110,000 clones, 89% of them singletons. The CDR3 loop spans 15 amino acids. V lost 5 bases to trimming and J lost 5 bases; unmatched junction nucleotides: 8. Germline CDR1 and CDR2: MNHEY and SVGAGI. This receptor was identified in an adult in good health. The chain employs TRBV6-5 and TRBJ2-2; 7 positions match TRBD1. The sample consisted of peripheral blood, taken on day 0 of AZD1222 vaccination. The CDR3 protein is CASSLRQGGTGELFF. Here the CDR3 DNA reads TGTGCCAGCAGTCTACGACAGGGTGGAACCGGGGAGCTGTTTTTT.